One and the same sample provided the 5 T cell receptor beta chains below, sequenced in a study of T cells in Graves' hyperthyroidism and ophthalmopathy. Amplification targeted TCR beta CDR3 regions from RNA transcripts. A first-round RT-PCR of the TCR CDR3 used the HTBI primer set. TCRdb reprocessed the multiplex PCR reads with MiXCR, giving one entry per CDR3 protein. Among hundreds of thousands of distinct CDR3 sequences listed, 12% to 15% were seen once. Sequenced sample: blood. The receptors shown here come from a woman aged 18 to 35 with Graves' hyperthyroidism.

V usage is TRBV4-3 and J usage is TRBJ2-1; D gene ambiguous. V dropped 0 bases and J dropped 4 bases, with 13 bases sitting between them. This CDR3 comprises 16 residues. Germline assignment: CDR1 LGHNA and CDR2 YSLEER. The CDR3 nucleotides read TGCGCCAGCAGCCAAGATAGACCGACCTGGTACAATGAGCAGTTCTTC. It translates to CASSQDRPTWYNEQFF.

This clonotype showed up just a few times. V and J are TRBV27 and TRBJ2-4; perhaps TRBD1 as D (5 bases). Trimming stripped 5 bases from V and 1 base from J, with 15 bases between. CDR1 is MNHEY, CDR2 SMNVEV, per germline (reference sequence). This CDR3 has 16 amino acids. CDR3 protein: CASSPRQTAAKNIQYF. CDR3 bases: TGTGCCAGCAGTCCCCGACAGACTGCTGCCAAAAACATTCAGTACTTC.

This clonotype was seen more than once but under ten times. J is TRBJ1-2 and V is TRBV2, with D perhaps TRBD1 (5 bases). This CDR3 is 13 amino acids long. V was pared by 7 bases and J by 8 bases, with 17 bases between. Germline V lookup: CDR1 SNHLY, CDR2 FYNNEI. CDR3 sequence: CASKEERGGGYTF. CDR3 DNA sequence: TGTGCCAGCAAAGAAGAAAGGGGTGGAGGCTACACCTTC.

This clonotype has ten or more counts. The chain uses TRBV2 and TRBJ2-3; D is undetermined. V was cut by 4 bases and J by 6 bases, with 11 bases left in between. This CDR3 has 13 residues. CDR1 and CDR2 (germline): SNHLY, FYNNEI. CDR3 sequence: CASSVPDNDTQYF. CDR3 DNA sequence: TGTGCCAGCAGTGTCCCCGACAACGATACGCAGTATTTT.

This chain joins TRBV28 and TRBJ2-3, with TRBD2 as a possible D gene (6 bases). V was trimmed by 6 bases and J by 0 bases, leaving 16 bases between them. This CDR3 contains 16 residues. Per the germline V gene, CDR1 is MDHEN and CDR2 is SYDVKM. This CDR3 reads CASRDPTRHSTDTQYF. CDR3 bases: TGTGCCAGCAGGGACCCGACTAGACATAGCACAGATACGCAGTATTTT.